Reported below is one TCR beta chain. Profiling relied on immunoSEQ multiplex PCR, and the TCRdb table lists in-frame clones only, not all of them. Here the sample spans more than 80,000 clones, about 85% being singletons. This sample was included in a study of blood T cell repertoires in COVID-19. Study-level background: PBMCs, B-cell-depleted T cells, or T cells provided the cDNA or gDNA that made up the material.

Patients at the Seattle site were enrolled during active infection and followed longitudinally. With 1 base removed from V and 0 bases from J, the gap between germline ends came to 9 bases. The germline V gene has CDR1 MGHDK and CDR2 SYGVNS. This CDR3 has 15 amino acids. Sequencing input: peripheral blood. The genes are TRBV25-1 and TRBJ2-5, with D perhaps TRBD1 (5 bases). This receptor was taken from a woman over 75 with COVID-19, enrolled during active disease. The CDR3 loop reads CASSEWGINQETQYF. The CDR3 coding sequence is TGTGCCAGCAGTGAATGGGGCATTAACCAAGAGACCCAGTACTTC.